The 32 T cell receptor beta chains presented below share a single source sample, sequenced in a study of vaccination effects on CD4 cells after COVID-19. For these TCRs, the target antigens are not known. Only in-frame clones appear in the TCRdb table, and some are missing; sequencing was by immunoSEQ multiplex PCR. The repertoire holds just over 20,000 clones, with 73% as singletons. ViraFEST assay sequencing came after antigen-specific CD4+ T cells were expanded with viral peptide pools. At the end of 10 days of culture, CD4+ T cells were isolated. The vaccine recipients had no prior SARS-CoV-2 infection, with negative nucleocapsid antibodies. Material: CD4+ T cells from PBMCs cultured with HCoV-NL63 spike peptides, obtained before COVID-19 vaccination. The receptor source for this set is a human donor who received a COVID-19 vaccine.

The V gene is TRBV6-5, the J gene TRBJ2-7; D may match TRBD1 or TRBD2 (5 bases each). V was cut by 5 bases and J by 1 base, with 15 bases left in between. The CDR3 length is 15 residues. Germline lookup yields CDR1 MNHEY and CDR2 SVGAGI. The CDR3 DNA reads as TGTGCCAGCAGTCTGCTTTGGGACGCATCCTACGAGCAGTACTTC. Translated: CASSLLWDASYEQYF.

This clone was seen a few times. The V call is TRBV7-2, the J call TRBJ2-2; 11 bases match TRBD2. This CDR3 region has 19 residues. The ends lost 1 base at V and 2 bases at J; junction bases unmatched: 9. The V gene's germline CDR1 is SGHTA and CDR2 FQGNSA. DNA of the CDR3: TGTGCCAGCAGCTTAGGGGCACTAGCGGGGGCCAAAAACACCGGGGAGCTGTTTTTT. The encoded protein is CASSLGALAGAKNTGELFF. The whole variable domain, remainder taken from reference TRBV7-2 and TRBJ2-2, is GAGVSQSPSNKVTEKGKDVELRCDPISGHTALYWYRQSLGQGLEFLIYFQGNSAPDKSGLPSDRFSAERTGGSVSTLTIQRTQQEDSAVYLCASSLGALAGAKNTGELFFGEGSRLTVL.

This clone was detected a few times. The gene calls are TRBV27 and TRBJ1-5, with 9 bases lining up with TRBD1. Germline V gene sequence: CDR1 MNHEY, CDR2 SMNVEV (reference sequence). J was trimmed by 2 bases and V by 5 bases; bases with no gene match: 10. The CDR3 is 17 residues long. The CDR3 nucleotides read TGTGCCAGCAGTCCAAAGCGGACAGGGGTTGGCAATCAGCCCCAGCATTTT. Protein sequence: CASSPKRTGVGNQPQHF.

This clone was seen a few times. The gene calls are TRBV7-8 and TRBJ1-3, with D possibly TRBD1 on 6 matching bases. This CDR3 has 14 residues. Germline CDR1 SGHVS, CDR2 FQNEAQ. Trimming left V 5 bases short and J 0 bases short, with 8 bases between. The CDR3 DNA reads as TGTGCCAGCAGCCCCAGGGGCTCTGGAAACACCATATATTTT. Its translation is CASSPRGSGNTIYF.

The chain recombines TRBV6-5 with TRBJ2-7, with D possibly being TRBD1 or TRBD2 (5 bases each). The V end lost 7 bases, the J end lost 0 bases, and 16 bases lay between the germline ends. Germline CDR1 reads MNHEY; CDR2 reads SVGAGI. CDR3 length: 15 residues. CDR3 coding DNA: TGTGCCAGCAACGGGACGGCCCAGGTCTCCTACGAGCAGTACTTC. Its protein is CASNGTAQVSYEQYF.

The rearrangement links TRBV5-1 to TRBJ1-2; D is ambiguous. The CDR3 runs to 13 residues. The ends were cut back, 0 bases at V and 2 bases at J, with 5 bases in the middle. Germline CDR1 SGHRS, CDR2 YFSETQ. CDR3 sequence: CASSLDSNYGYTF. As DNA, the CDR3 is TGCGCCAGCAGCTTGGACTCGAACTATGGCTACACCTTC.

This chain joins TRBV15 and TRBJ1-1; D not resolved. The V gene's germline CDR1 is LNHNV and CDR2 YYDKDF (reference sequence). Trimming left V 4 bases short and J 5 bases short, with 11 bases between. CDR3 length equals 13 residues. CDR3 in DNA: TGTGCCACCAGCATTACAAGGAGGACTGAAGCTTTCTTT. This encodes CATSITRRTEAFF.

This clone was recorded once. V is TRBV5-6 and J is TRBJ2-7; 11 positions match TRBD1. J gave up 4 bases and V 3 bases, and 0 bases lay outside the gene matches. The germline gives CDR1 SGHDT, CDR2 YYEEEE. The CDR3 totals 13 residues. CDR3 amino acids: CASSWDRGYEQYF. As DNA, the CDR3 is TGTGCCAGCAGCTGGGACAGGGGGTACGAGCAGTACTTC.

CDR3 bases: TGTGGGATTGGCCCTAAGAACACTGAAGCTTTCTTT. Protein sequence: CGIGPKNTEAFF. The chain uses TRBV6-5 and TRBJ1-1; no clear D gene. Germline V gives CDR1 MNHEY, CDR2 SVGAGI. The CDR3 is 12 amino acids.

The chain joins TRBV18 to TRBJ1-3; no reliable D call. The length of the CDR3 is 15 residues. Germline lookup yields CDR1 KGHSH and CDR2 LQKENI. The ends were cut back, 0 bases at V and 1 base at J, with 7 bases in the middle. In nucleotides, the CDR3 is TGTGCCAGCTCACCACCGAACCTGTCTGGAAACACCATATATTTT. This encodes CASSPPNLSGNTIYF.

The V and J genes are TRBV7-2 and TRBJ1-6; 7 nucleotides agree with TRBD1. Unmatched junction bases numbered 7, after V lost 1 base and J lost 10 bases. Germline V gene lookup returns CDR1 SGHTA and CDR2 FQGNSA. The CDR3 is 15 amino acids. CDR3 amino acids: CASSLVQGIESPLHF. In DNA form, the CDR3 reads TGTGCCAGCAGCTTAGTACAGGGGATTGAGTCACCCCTCCACTTT.

This clone was detected once. The chain couples TRBV12-3 or TRBV12-4 to TRBJ1-1, with TRBD1 as a possible D gene (6 bases). CDR3 length equals 13 residues. Between the trimmed V and J ends, which lost 3 bases and 6 bases, there was a span of 11 bases. CDR3 coding DNA: TGTGCCAGCAGTTTCAGGGGTAAGCCTGAAGCTTTCTTT. Amino acids: CASSFRGKPEAFF.

The gene calls are TRBV30 and TRBJ2-5; TRBD2 matches 12 bases. The CDR3 is 14 amino acids. Germline loops: CDR1 GTSNPN, CDR2 SVGIG (reference sequence). V shed 4 bases, J shed 6 bases, and the junction held 6 bases outside the gene matches. DNA for the CDR3: TGTGCCTGGACGAGCGGACTAGCGGGGCAGACCCAGTACTTC. As protein: CAWTSGLAGQTQYF.

V usage is TRBV28 and J usage is TRBJ2-2, with TRBD2 identical over 11 bases. This CDR3 spans 14 amino acids. J lost 13 bases, V lost 2 bases, and 6 bases had no gene match. Germline assignment: CDR1 MDHEN and CDR2 SYDVKM. The CDR3 sequence is CASSLGTSGRGLFF. The CDR3, as DNA: TGTGCCAGCAGTTTAGGAACTAGCGGGAGAGGGCTGTTTTTT.

This CDR3 reads CASKRAMNTEAFF. The CDR3 DNA reads TGTGCCAGCAAAAGGGCTATGAACACTGAAGCTTTCTTT. The V call is TRBV6-5, the J call TRBJ1-1; D uncertain. The CDR3 sequence is 13 residues long. Germline V CDR1 and CDR2: MNHEY, SVGAGI. Trimming shortened V by 7 bases and J by 0 bases, and 9 bases separated the two germline ends.

The chain has TRBV19 and TRBJ2-3; TRBD2 agrees at 8 bases. The CDR3 runs 15 residues. Trimming at V came to 5 bases and at J to 4 bases, leaving 8 bases not matched to a gene. Germline CDR1 is LNHDA and CDR2 is SQIVND (reference sequence). CDR3 loop: CASSATGGGSDTQYF. The CDR3 DNA sequence: TGTGCCAGTAGTGCGACGGGGGGGGGCTCAGATACGCAGTATTTT.

This clone was observed a handful of times. The chain is built from TRBV9 and TRBJ2-2, with D possibly TRBD1 on 5 matching bases. The germline V gene has CDR1 SGDLS and CDR2 YYNGEE. V lost 2 bases, J lost 6 bases, and 11 bases lay in between. The CDR3 is 14 amino acids. The CDR3 is CASSVLQVPGELFF. In DNA, the CDR3 is TGTGCCAGCAGCGTCCTACAGGTGCCCGGGGAGCTGTTTTTT.

The chain has TRBV19 and TRBJ2-1, with 14 bases identical to TRBD2. V was clipped by 6 bases and J by 4 bases; unmatched bases: 20. CDR1 LNHDA and CDR2 SQIVND come from the germline V gene (reference sequence). This CDR3 contains 21 residues. This CDR3 reads CASSVPRTSGGTGIRYNEQFF. The CDR3 DNA sequence: TGTGCCAGTAGCGTTCCGAGGACTAGCGGGGGGACAGGAATTCGGTACAATGAGCAGTTCTTC. Full variable domain (rest looked up from reference TRBV19 and TRBJ2-1): DGGITQSPKYLFRKEGQNVTLSCEQNLNHDAMYWYRQDPGQGLRLIYYSQIVNDFQKGDIAEGYSVSREKKESFPLTVTSAQKNPTAFYLCASSVPRTSGGTGIRYNEQFFGPGTRLTVL.

This clone has just a few counts. This chain links TRBV7-9 with TRBJ2-2, with a tentative D call TRBD1 (6 bases). Germline V gene data show CDR1 as SEHNR and CDR2 as FQNEAQ (reference sequence). Trimming stripped 1 base from V and 4 bases from J, with 13 bases between. CDR3 size: 16 residues. For the CDR3, the DNA is TGTGCCAGCAGCTTAGACAGGGTTTCGTTCACCGGGGAGCTGTTTTTT. Its translation is CASSLDRVSFTGELFF. Filled out from reference TRBV7-9 and TRBJ2-2, the complete variable domain reads DTGVSQNPRHKITKRGQNVTFRCDPISEHNRLYWYRQTLGQGPEFLTYFQNEAQLEKSRLLSDRFSAERPKGSFSTLEIQRTEQGDSAMYLCASSLDRVSFTGELFFGEGSRLTVL.

The chain has TRBV29-1 and TRBJ2-2; D possibly corresponds to TRBD2 (6 bases). The CDR3 has 13 residues. Trimming shortened V by 5 bases and J by 5 bases, and 12 bases separated the two germline ends. Germline loops: CDR1 SQVTM, CDR2 ANQGSEA. The CDR3 DNA reads TGCAGCGTTCGGGCGGGAAGGACCGGGGAGCTGTTTTTT. The encoded protein is CSVRAGRTGELFF.

The V call is TRBV19, the J call TRBJ1-2; D remains unclear. Germline CDR1 reads LNHDA; CDR2 reads SQIVND (reference sequence). The CDR3 totals 12 residues. Trimming removed 3 bases from V and 6 bases from J, with 8 bases in between. The CDR3 DNA follows: TGTGCCAGTAGTATCGAAGGGCATGGCTACACCTTC. Amino acids: CASSIEGHGYTF. The variable domain in full, completed from reference TRBV19 and TRBJ1-2, reads DGGITQSPKYLFRKEGQNVTLSCEQNLNHDAMYWYRQDPGQGLRLIYYSQIVNDFQKGDIAEGYSVSREKKESFPLTVTSAQKNPTAFYLCASSIEGHGYTFGSGTRLTVV.

V and J are TRBV5-4 and TRBJ1-4, with D tentatively TRBD1 (5 bases). Germline CDR1 and CDR2: SGHNT and YYREEE (reference sequence). The CDR3 runs 14 residues. The germline V and J ends were trimmed by 4 bases and 5 bases, with 12 bases remaining between them. CDR3 protein: CASSPGGENEKLFF. The CDR3 DNA reads as TGTGCCAGCAGCCCCGGGGGGGAAAATGAAAAACTGTTTTTT.

This clone was counted once. This sequence joins TRBV7-2 and TRBJ2-7; D gene uncertain. In germline, CDR1 is SGHTA, CDR2 FQGNSA. The CDR3 consists of 12 residues. V was trimmed by 4 bases and J by 3 bases, leaving 7 bases between them. The chain's CDR3 is CASSSTLYEQYF. In DNA form, the CDR3 reads TGTGCCAGCAGCTCGACTCTCTACGAGCAGTACTTC.

This clone was seen once. The genes are TRBV5-6 and TRBJ2-1; D is uncertain. The CDR3 loop spans 14 amino acids. V was shortened by 0 bases and J by 2 bases, with 6 bases between the two germline ends. CDR1 and CDR2 from the germline V gene are SGHDT and YYEEEE. The CDR3 is CASSLGQAYNEQFF. The CDR3 coding sequence is TGTGCCAGCAGCTTGGGGCAGGCCTACAATGAGCAGTTCTTC.

The V and J genes are TRBV28 and TRBJ1-2, with a weak D call TRBD1 (6 bases). The V end lost 6 bases, the J end lost 4 bases, and 12 bases lay between the germline ends. CDR1 and CDR2 (germline): MDHEN, SYDVKM. CDR3 length: 13 amino acids. CDR3 DNA: TGTGCCAGCAGAACGGACAGAACCTATGGCTACACCTTC. Protein: CASRTDRTYGYTF.

The chain couples TRBV5-6 to TRBJ2-5; TRBD2 aligns across 12 bases. The V and J ends lost 3 bases and 4 bases, in that order; junction bases with no gene match: 7. The CDR3 runs 16 residues. Germline CDR1 is SGHDT and CDR2 is YYEEEE. The CDR3 nucleotides are TGTGCCAGCAGCTCTAGCGGGAGGGCCGGGGGAGAGACCCAGTACTTC. It codes for CASSSSGRAGGETQYF.

This chain joins TRBV19 and TRBJ1-2, with unresolved D. The CDR3 consists of 13 residues. The germline V gene encodes CDR1 LNHDA and CDR2 SQIVND (reference sequence). V shed 1 base and J shed 6 bases, with 9 bases lying between them. The CDR3 DNA reads TGTGCCAGTAGTATAGGGTGGGGTGATGGCTACACCTTC. Protein product: CASSIGWGDGYTF. Full variable domain (rest looked up from reference TRBV19 and TRBJ1-2): DGGITQSPKYLFRKEGQNVTLSCEQNLNHDAMYWYRQDPGQGLRLIYYSQIVNDFQKGDIAEGYSVSREKKESFPLTVTSAQKNPTAFYLCASSIGWGDGYTFGSGTRLTVV.

V is TRBV6-2 or TRBV6-3 and J is TRBJ2-1; the D gene is possibly TRBD2 (6 bases). V lost 0 bases and J lost 0, with 12 bases in between. CDR1 MNHEY and CDR2 SVGEGT come from the germline V gene. The CDR3 totals 17 residues. The CDR3, as DNA: TGTGCCAGCAGTTACTCGATTATGGGGGGCTCCTACAATGAGCAGTTCTTC. Encoded protein: CASSYSIMGGSYNEQFF.

This clone appeared once. The chain uses TRBV3-1 (or the pseudogene TRBV3-2) and TRBJ2-6; D possibly corresponds to TRBD1 (5 bases). This CDR3 is built from 15 residues. Germline CDR1 reads LGHDT; CDR2 reads YNNKEL (reference sequence). Trimming cost V 0 bases and J 5 bases, with 8 bases left between them. The CDR3 sequence is CASSQEGRWANVLTF. CDR3 DNA: TGTGCCAGCAGCCAAGAGGGGCGATGGGCCAACGTCCTGACTTTC.

CDR3 sequence (DNA): TGCAGCGTTGCCCCGGGAGGCCCATCTGGGGCCAACGTCCTGACTTTC. Its protein is CSVAPGGPSGANVLTF. V and J are TRBV29-1 and TRBJ2-6; 7 bases map to TRBD2. Germline V CDR1 and CDR2: SQVTM, ANQGSEA. The ends lost 4 bases at V and 1 base at J; junction bases unmatched: 7. The CDR3 is made up of 16 amino acids.

This clone has just a few counts. The chain employs TRBV5-1 and TRBJ1-2, with 10 bases matching TRBD1. The CDR3 is 15 amino acids. Germline CDR1 is SGHRS and CDR2 is YFSETQ. V trimming: 0 bases; J trimming: 7 bases; junction bases outside the gene matches: 6. The DNA for the CDR3 is TGCGCCAGCAGCTTGGCCAGACAGGGGGCAGGTGGCTACACCTTC. This sequence encodes CASSLARQGAGGYTF.

V is TRBV4-2 and J is TRBJ2-7; TRBD1 matches 10 bases. CDR3 length: 14 amino acids. J was trimmed by 3 bases and V by 4 bases; bases with no gene match: 3. Germline-derived CDR1 and CDR2 are LGHNA and YNFKEQ. The CDR3 here is CASSPGQGDYEQYF. CDR3 DNA: TGTGCCAGCAGCCCCGGACAGGGGGACTACGAGCAGTACTTC.